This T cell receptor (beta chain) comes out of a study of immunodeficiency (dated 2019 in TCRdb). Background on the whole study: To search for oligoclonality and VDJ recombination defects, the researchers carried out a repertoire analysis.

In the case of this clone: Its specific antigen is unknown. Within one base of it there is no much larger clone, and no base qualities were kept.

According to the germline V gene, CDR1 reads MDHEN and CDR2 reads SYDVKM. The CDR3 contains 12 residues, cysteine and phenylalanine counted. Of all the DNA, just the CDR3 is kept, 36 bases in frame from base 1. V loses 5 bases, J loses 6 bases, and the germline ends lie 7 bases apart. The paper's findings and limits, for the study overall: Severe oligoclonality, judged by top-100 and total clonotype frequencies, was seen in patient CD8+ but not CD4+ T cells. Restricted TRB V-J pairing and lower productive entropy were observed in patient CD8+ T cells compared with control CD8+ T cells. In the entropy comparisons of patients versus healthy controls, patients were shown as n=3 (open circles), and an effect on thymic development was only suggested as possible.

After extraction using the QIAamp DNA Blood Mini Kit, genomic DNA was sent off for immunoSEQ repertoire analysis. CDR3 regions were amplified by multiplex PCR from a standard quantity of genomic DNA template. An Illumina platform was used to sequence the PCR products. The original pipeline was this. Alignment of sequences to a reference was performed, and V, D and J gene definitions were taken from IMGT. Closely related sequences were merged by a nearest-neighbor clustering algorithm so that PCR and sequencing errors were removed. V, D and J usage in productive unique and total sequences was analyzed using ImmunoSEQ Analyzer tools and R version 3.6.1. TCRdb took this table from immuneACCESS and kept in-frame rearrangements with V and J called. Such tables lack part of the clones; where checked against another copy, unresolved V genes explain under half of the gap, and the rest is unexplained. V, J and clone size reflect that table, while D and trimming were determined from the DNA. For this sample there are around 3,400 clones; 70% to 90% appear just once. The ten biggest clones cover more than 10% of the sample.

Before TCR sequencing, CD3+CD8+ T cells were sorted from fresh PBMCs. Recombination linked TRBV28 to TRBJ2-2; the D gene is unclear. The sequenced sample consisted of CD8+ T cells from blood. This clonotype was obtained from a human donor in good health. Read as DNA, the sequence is TGTGCCAGCAGTGGTGTATCCGGGGAGCTGTTTTTT. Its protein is CASSGVSGELFF. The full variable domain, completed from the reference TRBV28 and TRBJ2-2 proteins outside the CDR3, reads DVKVTQSSRYLVKRTGEKVFLECVQDMDHENMFWYRQDPGLGLRLIYFSYDVKMKEKGDIPEGYSVSREKKERFSLILESASTNQTSMYLCASSGVSGELFFGEGSRLTVL.